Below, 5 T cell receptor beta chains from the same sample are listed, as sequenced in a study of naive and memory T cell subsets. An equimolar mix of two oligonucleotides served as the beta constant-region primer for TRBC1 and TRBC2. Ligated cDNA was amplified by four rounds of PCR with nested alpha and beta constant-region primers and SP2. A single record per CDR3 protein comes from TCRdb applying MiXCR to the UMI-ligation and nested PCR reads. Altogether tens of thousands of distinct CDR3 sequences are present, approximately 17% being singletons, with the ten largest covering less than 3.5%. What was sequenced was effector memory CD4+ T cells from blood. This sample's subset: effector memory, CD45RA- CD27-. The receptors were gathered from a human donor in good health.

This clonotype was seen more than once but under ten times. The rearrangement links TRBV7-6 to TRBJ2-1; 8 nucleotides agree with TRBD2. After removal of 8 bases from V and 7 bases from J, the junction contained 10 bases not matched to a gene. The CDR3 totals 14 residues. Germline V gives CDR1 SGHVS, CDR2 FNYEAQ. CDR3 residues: CASEKAGVMNEQFF. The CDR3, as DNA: TGTGCCAGCGAGAAAGCGGGAGTTATGAATGAGCAGTTCTTC.

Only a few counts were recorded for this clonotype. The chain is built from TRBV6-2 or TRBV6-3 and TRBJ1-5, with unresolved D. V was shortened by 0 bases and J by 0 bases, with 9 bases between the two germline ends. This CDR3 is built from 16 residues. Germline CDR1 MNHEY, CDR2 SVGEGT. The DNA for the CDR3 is TGTGCCAGCAGTTACTCATCCGGTAGTAGCAATCAGCCCCAGCATTTT. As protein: CASSYSSGSSNQPQHF.

CDR3: CSALIVRGQETQYF. Here the CDR3 DNA reads TGCAGTGCTTTAATCGTTCGGGGACAAGAGACCCAGTACTTC. This chain links TRBV20-1 with TRBJ2-5, with D maybe TRBD2 (5 bases). Trimming left V 5 bases short and J 2 bases short, with 15 bases between. The CDR3 is made up of 14 amino acids. The V gene's germline CDR1 is DFQATT and CDR2 SNEGSKA (reference sequence).

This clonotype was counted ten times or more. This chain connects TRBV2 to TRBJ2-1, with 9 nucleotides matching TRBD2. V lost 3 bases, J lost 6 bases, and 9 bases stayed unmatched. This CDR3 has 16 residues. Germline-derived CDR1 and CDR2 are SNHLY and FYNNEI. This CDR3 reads CASSDLSGSRVNEQFF. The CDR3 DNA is TGTGCCAGCAGTGATCTTAGCGGGAGTCGCGTCAATGAGCAGTTCTTC.

CDR3: CASSEELLAETQYF. For the CDR3, the DNA is TGTGCCAGCAGTGAAGAACTTCTGGCGGAGACCCAGTACTTC. This chain uses TRBV2 with TRBJ2-5; D not certain. Germline V gives CDR1 SNHLY, CDR2 FYNNEI. Deletions cut 1 base from V and 5 bases from J, with 11 bases between. This CDR3 comprises 14 residues.